A selection of T cell receptor beta chains follows, all from one sample in a study of Graves' ophthalmopathy and Graves' hyperthyroidism. TCRdb independently ran MiXCR on the multiplex PCR reads; one entry per CDR3 protein. The sample holds roughly 350,000 distinct CDR3 sequences; 15% to 20% are singletons and the top ten take 2.4%. Input material: peripheral blood. Source of these receptors: an adult woman with stable Graves' hyperthyroidism. Each CDR3 is given with its conserved first and last residue. D genes are given only for firm matches. Some rows mark clone size as missing; the rest say once, few, many or name a class of expanded clone.

v_gene	d_gene	len	j_gene	abundance	CDR3nt	CDR3aa
TRBV5-1	NA	14	TRBJ1-6	NA	TGCGCCAGCATCTTGTCAGGGACTAATTCACCCCTCCACTTT	CASILSGTNSPLHF
TRBV6-1	TRBD2	15	TRBJ2-5	many	TGTGCCAGCAGCCCCGCTAGCGGGGGGTCAGAGACCCAGTACTTC	CASSPASGGSETQYF
TRBV18	NA	12	TRBJ1-2	NA	TGTGCCAGCTCAGAGGACACCTACGGCTACACCTTC	CASSEDTYGYTF
TRBV28	NA	16	TRBJ1-3	many	TGTGCCAGCAGTTCCATCCGTGGGGGAGCTGGAAACACCATATATTTT	CASSSIRGGAGNTIYF
TRBV28	NA	15	TRBJ2-5	NA	TGTGCCAGCAGTTCCCTCCGAGGGGGAGTCGAGACCCAGTACTTC	CASSSLRGGVETQYF
TRBV2	NA	13	TRBJ1-2	many	TGTGCCAGCAGTGAAGAAGTTCGGTATGGCTACACCTTC	CASSEEVRYGYTF
TRBV12-3/TRBV12-4	NA	15	TRBJ2-2	many	TGTGCCAGCAGTTGGCAGGAGTTCGGCACCGGGGAGCTGTTTTTT	CASSWQEFGTGELFF
TRBV6-5	NA	14	TRBJ1-2	NA	TGTGCCAGCAGTTACCGTGGGGCAGAAGGTGGCTACACCTTC	CASSYRGAEGGYTF
TRBV7-2	TRBD2	16	TRBJ2-5	few	TGTGCCAGCAGCCCCCGACTAGCGGCGAAGCAAGAGACCCAGTACTTC	CASSPRLAAKQETQYF
TRBV13	NA	14	TRBJ2-7	many	TGTGCCAGCAGCCCTAGGGCAGGTAGGAACGAGCAGTACTTC	CASSPRAGRNEQYF
TRBV13	TRBD1	16	TRBJ2-5	NA	TGTGCCAGCAGCTCAGCGTGGGGACAGACACAAGAGACCCAGTACTTC	CASSSAWGQTQETQYF
TRBV12-3/TRBV12-4	NA	14	TRBJ2-7	many	TGTGCCAGCAGTTACGCGTCGAGTTTTTACGAGCAGTACTTC	CASSYASSFYEQYF
TRBV15	NA	17	TRBJ2-6	few	TGTGCCACCAGCAGAGGTAGCAGATACTCTGGGGCCAACGTCCTGACTTTC	CATSRGSRYSGANVLTF
TRBV6-5	NA	13	TRBJ1-1	medium-sized	TGTGCCAGCACCCCGACGGTGAACACTGAAGCTTTCTTT	CASTPTVNTEAFF
TRBV14	NA	15	TRBJ1-1	few	TGTGCCAGCAGCCGGGCGGTCCCTTTGAACACTGAAGCTTTCTTT	CASSRAVPLNTEAFF
TRBV28	NA	16	TRBJ2-2	many	TGTGCCAGCAGTCTCCATGGCAACTCGAACACCGGGGAGCTGTTTTTT	CASSLHGNSNTGELFF
TRBV27	NA	16	TRBJ2-2	many	TGTGCCAGCAGTCACGCCGGGACGGCAAACACCGGGGAGCTGTTTTTT	CASSHAGTANTGELFF
TRBV4-1	NA	14	TRBJ1-3	few	TGCGCCAGCAGCCAAGCACACTTTGGAAACACCATATATTTT	CASSQAHFGNTIYF
TRBV5-1	TRBD2	16	TRBJ2-7	many	TGCGCCAGCAGCCCCCGGACTAGCGGGGAGTACTACGAGCAGTACTTC	CASSPRTSGEYYEQYF
TRBV28	NA	14	TRBJ2-5	many	TGTGCCAGCAGGGATACAGGGAGCCAAGAGACCCAGTACTTC	CASRDTGSQETQYF
TRBV3-1	TRBD1	15	TRBJ1-6	NA	TGTGCCAGCAGCAGGGACAGGATCTATAATTCACCCCTCCACTTT	CASSRDRIYNSPLHF
TRBV7-2	NA	15	TRBJ1-1	NA	TGTGCCAGCACCGTACCCATATCTACCGCCACTGAAGCTTTCTTT	CASTVPISTATEAFF
TRBV27	NA	12	TRBJ2-7	many	TGTGCCAGCAGAGACCAGGCCTACGAGCAGTACTTC	CASRDQAYEQYF
TRBV6-5	NA	14	TRBJ2-1	NA	TGTGCCAGCAGTTACGGGGGGAAGGGCAATGAGCAGTTCTTC	CASSYGGKGNEQFF
TRBV20-1	TRBD1	14	TRBJ1-2	NA	TGCAGTGCCAGGAGGACAGGCGTTAACTATGGCTACACCTTC	CSARRTGVNYGYTF
TRBV4-3	TRBD1	16	TRBJ2-5	many	TGCGCCAGCAGCCAGGGGACAGCCAATCTACAAGAGACCCAGTACTTC	CASSQGTANLQETQYF
TRBV7-2	NA	13	TRBJ1-1	NA	TGTGCCAGCAGCTCAAACAGACCCACTGAAGCTTTCTTT	CASSSNRPTEAFF
TRBV3-1	NA	14	TRBJ2-5	NA	TGTGCCAGCAGCCAAGAGGTACTCCAAGAGACCCAGTACTTC	CASSQEVLQETQYF
TRBV2	NA	15	TRBJ1-5	NA	TGTGCCACCTCATTGACACCGGATAGCAATCAGCCCCAGCATTTT	CATSLTPDSNQPQHF
TRBV27	NA	13	TRBJ2-5	many	TGTGCCAGCAAAAGACTAGGAGGGGAGACCCAGTACTTC	CASKRLGGETQYF
TRBV28	NA	16	TRBJ2-5	many	TGTGCCAGCAGTCCTGGCGGAGGGAGGTTTGGAGAGACCCAGTACTTC	CASSPGGGRFGETQYF
TRBV12-3/TRBV12-4	NA	17	TRBJ1-2	many	TGTGCCAGCAGCTTTTATAAACTGACAGGACTTAACTATGGCTACACCTTC	CASSFYKLTGLNYGYTF
TRBV30	TRBD1	14	TRBJ2-5	many	TGTGCCTGGACTAAGGGACAGGGACGCGAGACCCAGTACTTC	CAWTKGQGRETQYF
TRBV6-5	NA	15	TRBJ1-2	many	TGTGCCAGCAGTTACTCGACAGGTCACAACTATGGCTACACCTTC	CASSYSTGHNYGYTF
TRBV24-1	NA	13	TRBJ2-5	many	TGTGCCACCAGTGATGGGAGCGAGCGGACCCAGTACTTC	CATSDGSERTQYF
TRBV10-2	TRBD1	15	TRBJ2-2	many	TGCGCCAGCTTCAGGGGACAGGGCGACACCGGGGAGCTGTTTTTT	CASFRGQGDTGELFF